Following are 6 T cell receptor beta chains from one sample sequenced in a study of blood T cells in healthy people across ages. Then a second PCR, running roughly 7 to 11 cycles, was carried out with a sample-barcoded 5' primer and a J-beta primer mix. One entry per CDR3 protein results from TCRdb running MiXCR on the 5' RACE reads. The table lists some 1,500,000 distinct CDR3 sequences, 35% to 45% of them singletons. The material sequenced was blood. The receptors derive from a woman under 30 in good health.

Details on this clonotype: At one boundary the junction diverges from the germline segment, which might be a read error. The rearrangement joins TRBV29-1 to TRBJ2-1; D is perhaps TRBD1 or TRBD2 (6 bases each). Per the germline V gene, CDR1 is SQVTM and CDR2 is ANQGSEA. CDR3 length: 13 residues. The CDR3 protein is CSAESGAWETQFF. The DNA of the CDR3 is TGCAGCGCTGAATCGGGGGCATGGGAGACCCAGTTCTTC.

The CDR3 bases are TGCGCCAGCAGTCTGGTTACCGGGACCGAGCAGTACTTC. It yields the protein CASSLVTGTEQYF. This chain links TRBV5-1 with TRBJ2-7; possibly TRBD1 or TRBD2 for D (5 bases each). This CDR3 has 13 amino acids. Germline CDR1 SGHRS, CDR2 YFSETQ. V shed 5 bases and J shed 6 bases, with 15 bases lying between them.

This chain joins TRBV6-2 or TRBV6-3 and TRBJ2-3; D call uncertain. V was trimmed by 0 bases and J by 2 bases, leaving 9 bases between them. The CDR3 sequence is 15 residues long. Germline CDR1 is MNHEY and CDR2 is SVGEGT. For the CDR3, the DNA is TGTGCCAGCAGTTACTCTTCCCTGAACACAGATACGCAGTATTTT. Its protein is CASSYSSLNTDTQYF.

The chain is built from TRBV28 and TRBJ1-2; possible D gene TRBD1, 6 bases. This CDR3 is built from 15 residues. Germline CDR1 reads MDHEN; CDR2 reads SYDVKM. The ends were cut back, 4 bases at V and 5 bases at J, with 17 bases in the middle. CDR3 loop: CASSSASQGLYGYTF. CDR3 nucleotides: TGTGCCAGCAGTTCGGCCTCACAGGGACTTTATGGCTACACCTTC.

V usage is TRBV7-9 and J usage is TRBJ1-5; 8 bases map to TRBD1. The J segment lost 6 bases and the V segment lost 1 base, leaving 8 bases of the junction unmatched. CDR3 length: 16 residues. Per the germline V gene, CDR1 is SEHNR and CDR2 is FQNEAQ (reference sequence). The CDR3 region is CASSLGLAGGRQPQHF. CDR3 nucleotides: TGTGCCAGCAGCTTAGGGTTAGCAGGGGGCCGTCAGCCCCAGCATTTT.

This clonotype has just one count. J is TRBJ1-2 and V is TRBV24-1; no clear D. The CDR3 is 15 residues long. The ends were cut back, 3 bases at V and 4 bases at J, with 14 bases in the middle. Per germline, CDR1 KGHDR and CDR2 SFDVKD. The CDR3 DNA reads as TGTGCCACCAGTGATCCTTTAGGGTCCAGCTATGGCTACACCTTC. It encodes CATSDPLGSSYGYTF.